This T cell receptor beta chain was sequenced during a study of blood T cell repertoires in COVID-19. Study background: Whether acute or convalescent, the COVID-19 samples came from the United States, Italy and Spain. T cells, B-cell-depleted T cells, or PBMCs supplied cDNA or gDNA.

The protocol was immunoSEQ multiplex PCR, while the TCRdb copy is restricted to in-frame clones and leaves out a portion. The table lists fewer than 350,000 clones, roughly 85% of them singletons. The CDR3 loop spans 14 amino acids. Trimming shortened V by 6 bases and J by 12 bases, and 18 bases separated the two germline ends. The germline V gene has CDR1 MNHEY and CDR2 SVGAGI. The TCR sequence derives from a man aged 25 to 40 who had recovered from COVID-19. The chain employs TRBV6-5 and TRBJ1-6; D possibly corresponds to TRBD1 (6 bases). Sequenced material: PBMCs or T cells enriched from blood (not recorded which). CDR3 loop: CASRQGRSELPLHF. The CDR3 coding sequence is TGTGCCAGCAGACAGGGACGCTCGGAATTACCCCTCCACTTT.